The 10 T cell receptor beta chains in this list originate from one sample, sequenced in a study of response to subunit inactivated influenza vaccine. MiXCR, applied by TCRdb to the RT-PCR reads, yields one record per CDR3 protein. The table shows about 830,000 distinct CDR3 sequences, with around 20% occurring only once. The material sequenced was PBMCs from blood, taken roughly 5 days after vaccination. Receptors originate from a man in his fifties who received an inactivated influenza vaccine.

The chain has TRBV20-1 and TRBJ2-1, with 7 bases fitting TRBD2. The germline gives CDR1 DFQATT, CDR2 SNEGSKA (reference sequence). This CDR3 has 13 residues. V shed 6 bases, J shed 6 bases, and the junction held 8 bases outside the gene matches. The CDR3: CSALGDYTNEQFF. DNA of the CDR3: TGCAGTGCCCTCGGGGACTATACCAATGAGCAGTTCTTC.

This clonotype appeared a few times. The V call is TRBV25-1, the J call TRBJ2-5; D not resolved. Germline lookup yields CDR1 MGHDK and CDR2 SYGVNS. CDR3 size: 14 residues. Trimming stripped 3 bases from V and 2 bases from J, with 10 bases between. CDR3 sequence: CASSETAVQETQYF. The CDR3 DNA is TGTGCCAGCAGTGAGACGGCAGTTCAAGAGACCCAGTACTTC.

The chain carries TRBV11-2 and TRBJ2-3; D is perhaps TRBD1 or TRBD2 (5 bases each). Germline loops: CDR1 SGHAT, CDR2 FQNNGV. The V end was cut by 5 bases, the J end by 8 bases, with 17 bases between. The CDR3 sequence is 14 residues long. The CDR3 loop reads CASSRGRRESTQYF. The CDR3 coding sequence is TGTGCCAGCAGCCGGGGACGACGTGAAAGTACGCAGTATTTT.

The CDR3 DNA reads as TGTGCCACCAGTCACGGGGGCAGGGGGGGCACTGAAGCTTTCTTT. Amino acid sequence: CATSHGGRGGTEAFF. The chain is built from TRBV24-1 and TRBJ1-1; 7 bases are a match to TRBD1. Germline loops: CDR1 KGHDR, CDR2 SFDVKD. The CDR3 covers 15 residues. V gave up 6 bases and J gave up 4 bases; unmatched junction bases: 10.

The rearrangement uses TRBV7-9 and TRBJ2-7; no reliable D call. Germline values: CDR1 SEHNR, CDR2 FQNEAQ (reference sequence). CDR3 length equals 15 residues. Trimming left V 4 bases short and J 3 bases short, with 16 bases between. In nucleotides, the CDR3 is TGTGCCAGCAGCTCTTCTCGGGTTAGAGACTACGAGCAGTACTTC. Translation gives CASSSSRVRDYEQYF. Combining the CDR3 with reference TRBV7-9 and TRBJ2-7 gives the whole variable domain DTGVSQNPRHKITKRGQNVTFRCDPISEHNRLYWYRQTLGQGPEFLTYFQNEAQLEKSRLLSDRFSAERPKGSFSTLEIQRTEQGDSAMYLCASSSSRVRDYEQYFGPGTRLTVT.

This clonotype was found a few times. The chain uses TRBV7-8 and TRBJ2-5; TRBD1 or TRBD2 may be the D gene (6 bases each). V lost 3 bases and J lost 1, with 12 bases in between. Germline CDR1 SGHVS, CDR2 FQNEAQ. CDR3 length equals 15 residues. CDR3 in DNA: TGTGCCAGCAGCTTTCCCGGGGGCGGCCAAGAGACCCAGTACTTC. Encoded protein: CASSFPGGGQETQYF.

V is TRBV18 and J is TRBJ2-1, with TRBD2 matching over 12 bases. This CDR3 comprises 16 residues. V dropped 8 bases and J dropped 10; count of bases not matched to a gene: 15. Germline CDR1 is KGHSH and CDR2 is LQKENI. CDR3 DNA: TGTGCCAGCCGCGTTGGGGGACTAGCGGGCTCTCGGGAGCAGTTCTTC. Translating it yields CASRVGGLAGSREQFF.

The chain combines TRBV7-8 with TRBJ1-5; D is undetermined. The germline V gene has CDR1 SGHVS and CDR2 FQNEAQ. Deletions cut 1 base from V and 5 bases from J, with 12 bases between. The CDR3 sequence is 15 residues long. The CDR3 DNA is TGTGCCAGCAGCTTAGTGGGAGGAGAGGATCAGCCCCAGCATTTT. Its translation is CASSLVGGEDQPQHF.

This clonotype was observed a few times. The chain is built from TRBV5-1 and TRBJ2-5, with a weak D call TRBD1 (5 bases). Germline CDR1 SGHRS, CDR2 YFSETQ. The CDR3 has 15 amino acids. V gave up 0 bases and J gave up 2 bases, with 11 bases separating them. CDR3 DNA: TGCGCCAGCAGCTTGGCCCCGACAGCGCAAGAGACCCAGTACTTC. Amino acid sequence: CASSLAPTAQETQYF.

The rearrangement links TRBV9 to TRBJ1-2; 9 bases match TRBD1. This CDR3 is built from 17 residues. Germline CDR1 is SGDLS and CDR2 is YYNGEE. The trim removed 3 bases at V and 4 bases at J, leaving 13 bases unmatched. CDR3 amino acids: CASSEGQGPPIPYGYTF. The CDR3 DNA sequence: TGTGCCAGCAGCGAAGGACAGGGGCCCCCTATCCCCTATGGCTACACCTTC. Drawing the rest from reference TRBV9 and TRBJ1-2, the complete variable domain is DSGVTQTPKHLITATGQRVTLRCSPRSGDLSVYWYQQSLDQGLQFLIQYYNGEERAKGNILERFSAQQFPDLHSELNLSSLELGDSALYFCASSEGQGPPIPYGYTFGSGTRLTVV.